This is a list of T cell receptor beta chains from one sample in a study of shared clonotypes between healthy human individuals. Method: immunoSEQ multiplex PCR; TCRdb's copy keeps in-frame clones and lacks some. The data show just under 350,000 clones, with about 73% seen just once and more than 9% held by the top ten. The specimen was memory CD4+ T cells sorted from blood. These receptors all stem from a young man in good health. Each CDR3 is given with its conserved first and last residue. D genes are given only for firm matches. Expanded clones are given a class, and other clones once, few, many or no size at all.

clone size | J gene | V gene | D gene | CDR3 DNA | CDR3 protein
- | TRBJ2-1 | TRBV10-3 | TRBD2 | TGTGCCATCACCGATTCCCTAGCGGGAGGGAAAAATGAGCAGTTCTTC | CAITDSLAGGKNEQFF
- | TRBJ2-7 | TRBV28 | - | TGTGCCAGCAGGGGAGGAGGGCCGAGCTACGAGCAGTACTTC | CASRGGGPSYEQYF
- | TRBJ1-1 | TRBV23-1 | - | TGCGCCAGCAGTCAACCCCCGGAACAAGCTTTCTTT | CASSQPPEQAFF
- | TRBJ2-3 | TRBV5-6 | TRBD1 | TGTGCCAGCAGCTTGGGACAGGGTAAGGGAGATACGCAGTATTTT | CASSLGQGKGDTQYF
- | TRBJ1-4 | TRBV5-1 | - | TGCGCCAGCATCCGAACAGCCAAGAATGAAAAACTGTTTTTT | CASIRTAKNEKLFF
- | TRBJ1-1 | TRBV4-3 | - | TGCGCCAGCAGCCTAGAGTTTAGCACTGAAGCTTTCTTT | CASSLEFSTEAFF
- | TRBJ2-5 | TRBV2 | - | TGTGCCAGCAGTGAGGGGACCCAGTACTTC | CASSEGTQYF
- | TRBJ2-2 | TRBV6-6 | TRBD1 | TGTGCCAGCAGTCCCGGGACAGGGGGGGAGCTGTTTTTT | CASSPGTGGELFF
- | TRBJ2-5 | TRBV6-1 | - | TGTGCCAGCAGTGTTTCAATTTGGCGTGTCGGGGAGGAGACCCAGTACTTC | CASSVSIWRVGEETQYF
- | TRBJ2-7 | TRBV7-7 | TRBD2 | TGTGCTAGCAGCTTAGAGGCGGGAGTAGGGTACGAGCAGTACTTC | CASSLEAGVGYEQYF
- | TRBJ1-2 | TRBV2 | - | TGTGCCAGCAGGGCCCAGGACAGCGATTCGGGCTACACCTTC | CASRAQDSDSGYTF
- | TRBJ1-2 | TRBV5-1 | - | TGCGCCAGCAGCTTGGCGGGGTACGACTATGGCTACACCTTC | CASSLAGYDYGYTF
- | TRBJ2-7 | TRBV25-1 | - | TGTGCCAGGAGGGGGGAGGGCTCCTACGAGCAGTACTTC | CARRGEGSYEQYF
- | TRBJ2-3 | TRBV15 | TRBD2 | TGTGCCACCAGCAGAGAATTTGCTAGCGGGACCGATACGCAGTATTTT | CATSREFASGTDTQYF
- | TRBJ2-4 | TRBV29-1 | - | TGCAGCGGGGGGACCGCGAACATTCAGTACTTC | CSGGTANIQYF
- | TRBJ2-5 | TRBV29-1 | - | TGCAGCGTTGCCGGGACTCAAGAGACCCAGTACTTC | CSVAGTQETQYF
once | TRBJ2-1 | TRBV4-1 | TRBD2 | TGCGCCAGCAGCCAAGTAGCGGGAGGGCCACCTTGGGAGCAGTTCTTC | CASSQVAGGPPWEQFF
many | TRBJ1-2 | TRBV2 | - | TGTGCCAGCAGTGAAGCGCGGCAGGGGTTGGTAGGCTACACCTTC | CASSEARQGLVGYTF
- | TRBJ2-7 | TRBV10-3 | - | TGTGCCATCGACGCGGGAAGGTTTAGCGAGCAGTACTTC | CAIDAGRFSEQYF
few | TRBJ2-5 | TRBV7-9 | - | TGTGCCAGCAGCACGATACTAGGAGGCCCGGAGACCCAGTACTTC | CASSTILGGPETQYF
- | TRBJ2-1 | TRBV9 | TRBD2 | TGTGCCAGCAGCGTAGCCCCGACTAGCGGGATGGGTGAGCAGTTCTTC | CASSVAPTSGMGEQFF
once | TRBJ2-5 | TRBV29-1 | TRBD1 | TGCAGCGTTGTTCCGCGGACAGGGATAGAGACCCAGTACTTC | CSVVPRTGIETQYF
- | TRBJ2-7 | TRBV27 | TRBD2 | TGTGCCAGTGGGCGGGAGCACGAGCAGTACTTC | CASGREHEQYF
- | TRBJ1-2 | TRBV7-9 | - | TGTGCCAGCAGCTTAGCAGGGCTGACTCCACACTATGGCTACACCTTC | CASSLAGLTPHYGYTF
- | TRBJ1-2 | TRBV19 | - | TGTGCCAGTACAAATAAGGGACTGATGACATATGGCTACACCTTC | CASTNKGLMTYGYTF
- | TRBJ1-5 | TRBV15 | - | TGTGCCACCAGCAGAGATCGGGGAGCGCAGGATCAGCCCCAGCATTTT | CATSRDRGAQDQPQHF
- | TRBJ1-1 | TRBV2 | - | TGTGCCAGCAGTGGGATATGGAAAAACACTGAAGCTTTCTTT | CASSGIWKNTEAFF
- | TRBJ2-4 | TRBV18 | - | TGTGCCAGCTCACCACCGAGTGCCAAAAACATTCAGTACTTC | CASSPPSAKNIQYF
- | TRBJ1-6 | TRBV18 | - | TGTGCCAGCTCACCGGGCCAGCAAGTTAATTCACCCCTCCACTTT | CASSPGQQVNSPLHF
few | TRBJ1-4 | TRBV15 | - | TGTGCCACCAGTGAATCCCTGAATGAAAAACTGTTTTTT | CATSESLNEKLFF
- | TRBJ1-4 | TRBV28 | - | TGTGCCACCCGGGCGGCGGGTGAAAAACTGTTTTTT | CATRAAGEKLFF
- | TRBJ1-5 | TRBV7-3 | - | TGTGCCAGCAGCTTAGAGGGGCGAAGCAATCAGCCCCAGCATTTT | CASSLEGRSNQPQHF
- | TRBJ2-5 | TRBV7-2 | TRBD1 | TGTGCCAGCAGCCCTAGGACAGGGCCTCAAGAGACCCAGTACTTC | CASSPRTGPQETQYF
- | TRBJ2-7 | TRBV5-5 | TRBD1 | TGTACCAGCAGCTTGGGACAGGGAACGACTTACTTC | CTSSLGQGTTYF
- | TRBJ2-7 | TRBV2 | - | TGTGCCAGCGCTAAATCAACCTTAACCTACGAGCAGTACTTC | CASAKSTLTYEQYF
- | TRBJ2-2 | TRBV7-2 | TRBD1 | TGTGCCAGCAGCTTAAAATCAGGGGGATCCGGGGAGCTGTTTTTT | CASSLKSGGSGELFF
- | TRBJ2-1 | TRBV5-1 | TRBD2 | TGCGCCAGCAGCCGGGACTACTACAATGAGCAGTTCTTC | CASSRDYYNEQFF
- | TRBJ2-1 | TRBV18 | - | TGTGCCAGCTCACAGGGGCTGGACAATGAGCAGTTCTTC | CASSQGLDNEQFF
few | TRBJ2-2 | TRBV19 | - | TGTGCCAGTAGTAGCCCTGGTGGATCCGGGGAGCTGTTTTTT | CASSSPGGSGELFF
- | TRBJ2-5 | TRBV28 | - | TGTGCCAGCAGTTTAGCGGACCTGGAGACCCAGTACTTC | CASSLADLETQYF
- | TRBJ1-2 | TRBV27 | TRBD1 | TGTGCCAGCAGTTCCCGGGACAGGGAGGAAGGCTACACCTTC | CASSSRDREEGYTF
- | TRBJ1-2 | TRBV6-1 | - | TGTGCCAGCAGTGAAGCGGGACCCCAGCTGCGCGGCTACACCTTC | CASSEAGPQLRGYTF
- | TRBJ2-5 | TRBV2 | TRBD1 | TGTGCCAGCAGTGCGGACAGGGGAGAGACCCAGTACTTC | CASSADRGETQYF
- | TRBJ2-7 | TRBV28 | TRBD1 | TGTGCCAGCAGGGACAGGGGCGGCGTGTACGAGCAGTACTTC | CASRDRGGVYEQYF
- | TRBJ2-1 | TRBV25-1 | - | TGTGCCAGCAGTGAAAGTGTATTCTCCTACAATGAGCAGTTCTTC | CASSESVFSYNEQFF
few | TRBJ1-5 | TRBV28 | TRBD1 | TGTGCCAGCAGTTCAGCAGGGGGAAGACAGCCCCAGCATTTT | CASSSAGGRQPQHF
- | TRBJ2-1 | TRBV18 | TRBD2 | TGTGCCAGCTCTACCAGCCGCGGGAGCTACAATGAGCAGTTCTTC | CASSTSRGSYNEQFF
many | TRBJ2-3 | TRBV7-6 | TRBD2 | TGTGCCAGCAGCGAAAGACTAGCGGGAGAGGGGACAGATACGCAGTATTTT | CASSERLAGEGTDTQYF
many | TRBJ1-4 | TRBV6-1 | - | TGTGCCAGCAGCCCAAGTAGAGCCAATGAAAAACTGTTTTTT | CASSPSRANEKLFF